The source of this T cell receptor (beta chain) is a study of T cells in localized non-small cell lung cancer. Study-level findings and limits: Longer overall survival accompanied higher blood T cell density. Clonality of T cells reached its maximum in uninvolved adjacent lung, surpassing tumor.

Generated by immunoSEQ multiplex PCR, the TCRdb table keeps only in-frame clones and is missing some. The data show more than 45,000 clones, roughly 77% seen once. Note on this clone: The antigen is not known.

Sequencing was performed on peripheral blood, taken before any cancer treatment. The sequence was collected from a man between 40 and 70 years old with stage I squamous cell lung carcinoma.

Here the CDR3 DNA reads TGTGCCAGCAGACAGCGGGCCATGCAGTATTTT. Translated, it gives CASRQRAMQYF. This sequence joins TRBV7-3 and TRBJ2-3; D is possibly TRBD2 (6 bases). CDR1 and CDR2 from the germline V gene are SGHTA and FQGTGA. Between the trimmed V and J ends, which lost 6 bases and 11 bases, there was a span of 12 bases. CDR3 length: 11 amino acids.